This T cell receptor beta chain was documented in a study of OX40 agonist ivuxolimab in advanced cancers. Study background: Antecedent anti-PD-1, anti-PD-L1 or anti-CTLA-4 therapy was permissible, with roughly 40% having received some.

The germline V gene has CDR1 SGHNT and CDR2 YYREEE (reference sequence). This CDR3 is 16 amino acids long. V shed 4 bases and J 2 bases; nucleotides not matched to a gene: 8. Clones were read by immunoSEQ multiplex PCR, and TCRdb kept only the in-frame ones, dropping some. The table lists roughly 130,000 clones, roughly 93% of them singletons, with around 0.15% in the top ten. The TCR was taken from an adult with an advanced solid tumor such as melanoma, head and neck, liver or kidney cancer. The chain combines TRBV5-4 with TRBJ2-3, with TRBD2 matching 9 bases. The source material was CD4+ or CD8+ T cells sorted from blood, sampled in a trial of the OX40 agonist ivuxolimab. The CDR3 reads CASSLLLAGHTDTQYF. The DNA of the CDR3 is TGTGCCAGCAGCCTTCTCCTAGCGGGGCACACAGATACGCAGTATTTT.